The sequence of this T cell receptor (beta chain) was determined in a study of radiation and T cells in renal cell carcinoma. Whole-study context: Nephrectomy followed 15 Gy stereotactic body radiation by 4 weeks. Study observations and caveats: In blood, top tumor clones expanded by 2 weeks, shrinking by 4. Baseline intratumoral clonotype presence is unknown without pretreatment biopsies.

There are 14 residues in the CDR3. Unmatched junction bases numbered 1, after V lost 1 base and J lost 7 bases. Germline-derived CDR1 and CDR2 are LNHNV and YYDKDF (reference sequence). Time point defined: blood 2 weeks post-SBRT. Indicated treatment: 15 Gy SBRT to primary tumor, nephrectomy 4 weeks later. The patient's renal cell carcinoma had clear cell pathology. This clone appeared once. The antigen is not known. The protocol was immunoSEQ multiplex PCR, while the TCRdb copy is restricted to in-frame clones and leaves out a portion. The sample carries under 150,000 clones, approximately 78% recorded once.

The sequence was obtained from a woman aged 55-70 years with renal cell carcinoma. The rearrangement joins TRBV15 to TRBJ1-4, with TRBD1 matching 9 bases. The sequencing here drew on blood, taken from a patient whose treatment included radiotherapy and nephrectomy. The CDR3 reads CATSRGQGGEKLFF. CDR3 nucleotide sequence: TGTGCCACCAGCAGAGGACAGGGGGGTGAAAAACTGTTTTTT.